The clone carrying this T cell receptor (beta chain) has a count of ten or more. Its antigen is as yet unknown. The CDR3 goes on 3 residues after the read ends, and that part is filled in from the germline J gene. This sample was taken from a study of T cell clonality in common variable immunodeficiency. Study results and caveats: Repertoire-complication correlations in CVID were limited by patient heterogeneity.

This CDR3 is built from 14 residues. V lost 7 bases to trimming and J lost 6 bases, with 15 bases between them. Looked up from germline, CDR1 is SEHNR and CDR2 is FQNEAQ (reference sequence). Blood samples were heparinized, about 4.5 to 9 ml per donor. Profiled with immunoSEQ multiplex PCR; TCRdb holds only in-frame clones, not every one. Altogether about 39,000 clones were found in the sample, and no singletons occur. This TCR was sampled from a person aged 18 to 75 in good health. Source material: peripheral blood mononuclear cells. The chain joins TRBV7-9 to TRBJ2-2; D uncertain. CDR3 amino acids: CASMGPPRPGELFF. The DNA read from the CDR3 is TGTGCCAGCATGGGCCCCCCTCGGCCCGGGGAG. Complete variable domain (other parts from reference TRBV7-9 and TRBJ2-2): DTGVSQNPRHKITKRGQNVTFRCDPISEHNRLYWYRQTLGQGPEFLTYFQNEAQLEKSRLLSDRFSAERPKGSFSTLEIQRTEQGDSAMYLCASMGPPRPGELFFGEGSRLTVL.